Reported below is one T cell receptor (beta chain). This entry is derived from a study of OX40 agonist ivuxolimab in advanced cancers. Sequenced by immunoSEQ multiplex PCR; TCRdb stores in-frame clones only, minus some. The sample yields about 70,000 clones, around nine tenths seen once. The CDR3 spans 13 residues. Germline V gene data show CDR1 as MNHEY and CDR2 as SMNVEV (reference sequence). The trim removed 6 bases at V and 8 bases at J, leaving 9 bases unmatched. This chain uses TRBV27 with TRBJ1-2, with 7 positions matching TRBD1. The receptor was derived from an adult with an advanced solid tumor such as melanoma, head and neck, liver or kidney cancer. The starting material was CD4+ or CD8+ T cells sorted from blood, obtained in a trial of the OX40 agonist ivuxolimab. The CDR3 DNA sequence: TGTGCCAGCAGAACGACAGGGTCGTACGGCTACACCTTC. This translates into CASRTTGSYGYTF.